Included here is one TCR beta chain sequence, with context. Its antigen is unidentified. The source of the sample is a study of T-cell memory formation after mild COVID-19. Study in general: TCR clusters showed largely donor specificity.

J gave up 4 bases and V 1 base, and 2 bases lay outside the gene matches. CDR3 length equals 15 residues. Germline-derived CDR1 and CDR2 are MGHRA and YSYEKL. A 5'RACE reaction primed in the constant segment made cDNA libraries of TCR alpha and TCR beta, and these carried sample barcodes and UMIs. In TCRdb, the 5' RACE reads were re-called with MiXCR into one record per CDR3 protein. The table lists 50,000 or so distinct CDR3 sequences, 27% of them singletons. Overall study results and limits: Some clones that responded were present in memory (sampled pre-infection), which suggests cross-reactive memory joined. Those CD4+ clones that contracted were mainly in CM and EM (CD8+ ones in EMRA).

The chain couples TRBV4-1 to TRBJ2-2, with 8 bases lining up with TRBD1. This clonotype originated in a man younger than 35 who had mild COVID-19 (a few samples of this study predate the infection). Cell type and time point are not known. Sequenced: PBMCs or a T cell subset sorted from them (not recorded which). The CDR3 bases are TGCGCCAGCAGCCAAGGACAGGGGACCACCGGGGAGCTGTTTTTT. Translated, it gives CASSQGQGTTGELFF.